The sequence of this TCR beta chain was determined in a study of blood T cell repertoires in COVID-19. Germline CDR1 is SNHLY and CDR2 is FYNNEI. Trimming cost V 8 bases and J 4 bases; bases outside gene matches: 3. The CDR3 is made up of 13 amino acids. Assay used: immunoSEQ multiplex PCR; TCRdb lists only in-frame clones, some missing. The repertoire consists of about 180,000 clones, with approximately 85% occurring once and the leading ten covering 7.5% to 10%. Source material: PBMCs or T cells enriched from blood (not recorded which). The TCR originated in a woman under 40 who had recovered from COVID-19. The chain employs TRBV2 and TRBJ1-5; 9 positions agree with TRBD1. CDR3 loop: CASRDRENQPQHF. As DNA, the CDR3 is TGTGCCAGCCGGGACAGGGAGAATCAGCCCCAGCATTTT.